The 2 T cell receptor beta chains below were found in one sample sequenced in a study of blood T cell repertoires in COVID-19. Method: immunoSEQ multiplex PCR; TCRdb's copy keeps in-frame clones and lacks some. The profile shows approximately 110,000 clones, 75% to 90% of them singletons. The source material was peripheral blood. These receptors were collected from a woman aged 45-60 years with acute or convalescent COVID-19.

The chain has TRBV24-1 and TRBJ1-3; 7 bases line up with TRBD1. The CDR3 has 22 amino acids. Germline CDR1 KGHDR, CDR2 SFDVKD. With 3 bases clipped from V and 4 bases from J, the junction kept 26 bases outside the gene matches. CDR3 region: CATSDRSNQGTERVPLGNTIYF. The CDR3 nucleotides read TGTGCCACCAGTGATCGCAGCAATCAGGGGACAGAACGGGTTCCTCTGGGAAACACCATATATTTT.

The chain is built from TRBV18 and TRBJ2-5; D perhaps matches TRBD1 (8 bases). Deletions cut 3 bases from V and 2 bases from J, with 13 bases between. Germline values: CDR1 KGHSH, CDR2 LQKENI. This CDR3 is 15 amino acids long. The CDR3 coding sequence is TGTGCCAGCTCACCCCAACAGGGGGGGCAAGAGACCCAGTACTTC. It codes for CASSPQQGGQETQYF.